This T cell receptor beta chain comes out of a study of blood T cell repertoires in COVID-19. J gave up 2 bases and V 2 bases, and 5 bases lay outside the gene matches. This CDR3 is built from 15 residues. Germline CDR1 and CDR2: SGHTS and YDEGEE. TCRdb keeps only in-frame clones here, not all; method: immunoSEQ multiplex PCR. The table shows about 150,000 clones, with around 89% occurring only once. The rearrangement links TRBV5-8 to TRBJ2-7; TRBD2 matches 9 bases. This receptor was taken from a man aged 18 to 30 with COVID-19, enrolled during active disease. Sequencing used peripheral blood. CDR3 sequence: CASSFRLAGAYEQYF. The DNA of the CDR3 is TGTGCCAGCAGCTTTAGGTTAGCGGGGGCCTACGAGCAGTACTTC.